A selection of T cell receptor beta chains follows, all from one sample in a study of blood T cell repertoires in COVID-19. The data were produced by immunoSEQ multiplex PCR, yet TCRdb's version contains in-frame clones alone and is incomplete. The sample records 90,000 to 150,000 clones, approximately 87% being singletons. The sequencing sample was made of peripheral blood. Receptor source: a woman in her forties or fifties with acute or convalescent COVID-19. Each CDR3 is given with its conserved first and last residue. Fields, in order: J gene, V gene, clone size, D gene, CDR3 DNA, CDR3 protein. The D gene is left open where the match is weak. Size values are once, few and many counts, or a class for expanded clones, and some rows have none.

J gene: TRBJ2-5; V gene: TRBV7-7; clone size: NA; D gene: NA; CDR3 DNA: TGTGCCAGCAGCTTAGGAGGGGGGGAAGGGGAGACCCAGTACTTC; CDR3 protein: CASSLGGGEGETQYF
J gene: TRBJ2-3; V gene: TRBV11-3; clone size: NA; D gene: NA; CDR3 DNA: TGTGCCAGCAGAAAGGGGGGGGGAAATACGCAGTATTTT; CDR3 protein: CASRKGGGNTQYF
J gene: TRBJ1-3; V gene: TRBV19; clone size: NA; D gene: TRBD1; CDR3 DNA: TGTGCCTCCCAGGTGGGGACAGGGGCTGGAAACACCATATATTTT; CDR3 protein: CASQVGTGAGNTIYF
J gene: TRBJ1-1; V gene: TRBV29-1; clone size: NA; D gene: NA; CDR3 DNA: TGCAGCGTTAACCGGGACTCCGAAGCTTTCTTT; CDR3 protein: CSVNRDSEAFF
J gene: TRBJ1-1; V gene: TRBV9; clone size: NA; D gene: NA; CDR3 DNA: TGTGCCAGCAGCGTAGTCGCGGGAGGGGGTGAGAACACTGAAGCTTTCTTT; CDR3 protein: CASSVVAGGGENTEAFF
J gene: TRBJ2-5; V gene: TRBV9; clone size: NA; D gene: NA; CDR3 DNA: TGTGCCAGCAGCGTAGCGGGAACGGAGACCCAGTACTTC; CDR3 protein: CASSVAGTETQYF
J gene: TRBJ1-6; V gene: TRBV27; clone size: NA; D gene: TRBD1; CDR3 DNA: TGTGCCAGCAGCGTAGGCGGGGACAGCCTTTCACCCCTCCACTTT; CDR3 protein: CASSVGGDSLSPLHF
J gene: TRBJ1-5; V gene: TRBV19; clone size: NA; D gene: NA; CDR3 DNA: TGTGCCAGTAGGGGGCCCGGCGGCAATCAGCCCCAGCATTTT; CDR3 protein: CASRGPGGNQPQHF
J gene: TRBJ2-7; V gene: TRBV10-3; clone size: NA; D gene: NA; CDR3 DNA: TGTGCCATCAGTGAAAGAGGAGACGGCGGGGAGCAGTACTTC; CDR3 protein: CAISERGDGGEQYF
J gene: TRBJ1-4; V gene: TRBV11-2; clone size: NA; D gene: TRBD1; CDR3 DNA: TGTGCCAGCAGCTTCCGGACAGGCCAAGGCTTAAGTGAAAAACTGTTTTTT; CDR3 protein: CASSFRTGQGLSEKLFF
J gene: TRBJ1-1; V gene: TRBV12-2; clone size: NA; D gene: NA; CDR3 DNA: TGTGCAAGTCGCTGTCGGACAGGGGGCTGGACTGAAGCTTTCTTT; CDR3 protein: CASRCRTGGWTEAFF
J gene: TRBJ2-7; V gene: TRBV11-2; clone size: NA; D gene: TRBD1; CDR3 DNA: TGTGCCAGCAGCCGACCTTCGGGACAGGGGCGGTACGAGCAGTACTTC; CDR3 protein: CASSRPSGQGRYEQYF
J gene: TRBJ1-1; V gene: TRBV29-1; clone size: few; D gene: NA; CDR3 DNA: TGCAGCGTTGAAAGAGGGTCTAACACTGAAGCTTTCTTT; CDR3 protein: CSVERGSNTEAFF
J gene: TRBJ2-3; V gene: TRBV5-1; clone size: NA; D gene: TRBD1; CDR3 DNA: TGCGCCAGCAGCTATCGGGACAGGCGCACAGATACGCAGTATTTT; CDR3 protein: CASSYRDRRTDTQYF
J gene: TRBJ1-1; V gene: TRBV7-2; clone size: NA; D gene: NA; CDR3 DNA: TGTGCCAGCAGCCTAATGGGGGCAGGGGCAGAGGGAGCTTTCTTT; CDR3 protein: CASSLMGAGAEGAFF
J gene: TRBJ1-1; V gene: TRBV12-3/TRBV12-4; clone size: NA; D gene: NA; CDR3 DNA: TGTGCCAGCAGTTTGAGGCGTCAGGGAAGGTCTTTCTTT; CDR3 protein: CASSLRRQGRSFF
J gene: TRBJ1-2; V gene: TRBV6-2/TRBV6-3; clone size: NA; D gene: TRBD1; CDR3 DNA: TGTGCCAGCAGTTCCGACAGGGTTAGCTACACCTTC; CDR3 protein: CASSSDRVSYTF
J gene: TRBJ2-6; V gene: TRBV7-3; clone size: NA; D gene: NA; CDR3 DNA: TGTGCCAGCAGCCCAACAGGGAACTCTGGGGCCAACGTCCTGACTTTC; CDR3 protein: CASSPTGNSGANVLTF
J gene: TRBJ2-1; V gene: TRBV4-2; clone size: NA; D gene: NA; CDR3 DNA: TGTGCCAGCCATCCAGGGGATCTGTCCTACAATGAGCAGTTCTTC; CDR3 protein: CASHPGDLSYNEQFF
J gene: TRBJ2-7; V gene: TRBV7-2; clone size: NA; D gene: NA; CDR3 DNA: TGTGCCAGCAGCTTAGGGCTACTAGTGGCCTACGAGCAGTACTTC; CDR3 protein: CASSLGLLVAYEQYF
J gene: TRBJ1-5; V gene: TRBV30; clone size: once; D gene: NA; CDR3 DNA: TGTGCCTGGAGTGTAGGGCGGGAGGGCCCCCAGCATTTT; CDR3 protein: CAWSVGREGPQHF
J gene: TRBJ2-1; V gene: TRBV5-1; clone size: once; D gene: NA; CDR3 DNA: TGCGCCAGCAGCTTGGGTGACACGAGCTCCTACAATGAGCAGTTCTTC; CDR3 protein: CASSLGDTSSYNEQFF
J gene: TRBJ2-7; V gene: TRBV12-5; clone size: NA; D gene: TRBD1; CDR3 DNA: TGTGGAACGCGGACAGGAACCTACGAGCAGTACTTC; CDR3 protein: CGTRTGTYEQYF
J gene: TRBJ1-1; V gene: TRBV2; clone size: NA; D gene: NA; CDR3 DNA: TGTGCCAGTAAAGGTGACAGACTTTTCATGAACACTGAAGCTTTCTTT; CDR3 protein: CASKGDRLFMNTEAFF
J gene: TRBJ1-1; V gene: TRBV5-4; clone size: NA; D gene: NA; CDR3 DNA: TGTGCCAGCAGCTTGGGCAGGTCGAACACTGAAGCTTTCTTT; CDR3 protein: CASSLGRSNTEAFF
J gene: TRBJ1-1; V gene: TRBV19; clone size: NA; D gene: NA; CDR3 DNA: TGTGCCAGTAGTATAGTGGCGGGGTCAACTGAAGCTTTCTTT; CDR3 protein: CASSIVAGSTEAFF
J gene: TRBJ2-3; V gene: TRBV24-1; clone size: once; D gene: TRBD1; CDR3 DNA: TGTGCCACCAGTGACTACGGACAGGGCACAGATACGCAGTATTTT; CDR3 protein: CATSDYGQGTDTQYF
J gene: TRBJ2-7; V gene: TRBV24-1; clone size: NA; D gene: TRBD1; CDR3 DNA: TGTGCCACCAGTGACCCCGCCGGGACAGGGTCCTACGAGCAGTACTTC; CDR3 protein: CATSDPAGTGSYEQYF
J gene: TRBJ2-6; V gene: TRBV2; clone size: NA; D gene: TRBD1; CDR3 DNA: TGTGCAGGATGGACAGGCGTAGACTCTGGGGCCAACGTCCTGACTTTC; CDR3 protein: CAGWTGVDSGANVLTF
J gene: TRBJ2-7; V gene: TRBV11-2; clone size: NA; D gene: NA; CDR3 DNA: TGTGCCAGCAGCCCCCGAGTTAGTCCAGGGTATACCGAGCAGTACTTC; CDR3 protein: CASSPRVSPGYTEQYF
J gene: TRBJ1-2; V gene: TRBV13; clone size: NA; D gene: NA; CDR3 DNA: TGTGCCAGCACCCGACAGGCGACCTATGGCTACACCTTC; CDR3 protein: CASTRQATYGYTF
J gene: TRBJ2-1; V gene: TRBV5-4; clone size: NA; D gene: TRBD2; CDR3 DNA: TGTGCCAGCAGTAAAGCGGGAGTGGCCTACAATGAGCAGTTCTTC; CDR3 protein: CASSKAGVAYNEQFF
J gene: TRBJ2-1; V gene: TRBV4-1; clone size: NA; D gene: TRBD2; CDR3 DNA: TGCGCCAGCAGCCGAGGGACTAGCGGGCTCTACAATGAGCAGTTCTTC; CDR3 protein: CASSRGTSGLYNEQFF
J gene: TRBJ2-3; V gene: TRBV2; clone size: NA; D gene: TRBD2; CDR3 DNA: TGTGCCAGCATTCGACGACCGGGAGGAAGCACAGATACGCAGTATTTT; CDR3 protein: CASIRRPGGSTDTQYF
J gene: TRBJ2-5; V gene: TRBV19; clone size: NA; D gene: TRBD2; CDR3 DNA: TGTGCCAGTAGTAGGGCTAGCGGAACCCACTTGGGGGAGACCCAGTACTTC; CDR3 protein: CASSRASGTHLGETQYF
J gene: TRBJ2-6; V gene: TRBV5-1; clone size: few; D gene: TRBD1; CDR3 DNA: TGCGCCAGCAGCGCCCACAGGGGGTCTGGGGCCAACGTCCTGACTTTC; CDR3 protein: CASSAHRGSGANVLTF
J gene: TRBJ2-7; V gene: TRBV29-1; clone size: NA; D gene: TRBD1; CDR3 DNA: TGCAGCGTCCGGGGACAGGGGACAACCTACGAGCAGTACTTC; CDR3 protein: CSVRGQGTTYEQYF
J gene: TRBJ2-7; V gene: TRBV10-3; clone size: NA; D gene: TRBD1; CDR3 DNA: TGTGCCATCAGTGACCCACGGACAGGGACTTACTACGAGCAGTACTTC; CDR3 protein: CAISDPRTGTYYEQYF
J gene: TRBJ1-2; V gene: TRBV5-4; clone size: NA; D gene: TRBD1; CDR3 DNA: TGTGCCAGCAGTGGACAGGTGGGGAACTATGGCTACACCTTC; CDR3 protein: CASSGQVGNYGYTF
J gene: TRBJ1-4; V gene: TRBV18; clone size: once; D gene: NA; CDR3 DNA: TGTGCCAGCTCACCGGAGGCATTTGAAAAACTGTTTTTT; CDR3 protein: CASSPEAFEKLFF
J gene: TRBJ1-2; V gene: TRBV10-3; clone size: NA; D gene: TRBD1; CDR3 DNA: TGTGCCATCAGTGAGCCGGGAGGGACAGGGGTAAACTATGGCTACACCTTC; CDR3 protein: CAISEPGGTGVNYGYTF
J gene: TRBJ2-5; V gene: TRBV19; clone size: NA; D gene: NA; CDR3 DNA: TGTGCCAGTAGTACCAAATGGCAGGGTCGGGAGACCCAGTACTTC; CDR3 protein: CASSTKWQGRETQYF